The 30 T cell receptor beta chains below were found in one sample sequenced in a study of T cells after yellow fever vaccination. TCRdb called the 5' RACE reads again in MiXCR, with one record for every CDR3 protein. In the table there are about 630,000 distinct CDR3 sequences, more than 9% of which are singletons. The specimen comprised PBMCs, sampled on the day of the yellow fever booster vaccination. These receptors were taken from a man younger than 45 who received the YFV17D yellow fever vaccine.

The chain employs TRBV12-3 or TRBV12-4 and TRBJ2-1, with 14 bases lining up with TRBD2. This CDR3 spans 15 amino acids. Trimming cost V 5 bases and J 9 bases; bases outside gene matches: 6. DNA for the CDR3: TGTGCCAGCAGTCAGACTAGCGGGAGGGTTGGTGAGCAGTTCTTC. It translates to CASSQTSGRVGEQFF.

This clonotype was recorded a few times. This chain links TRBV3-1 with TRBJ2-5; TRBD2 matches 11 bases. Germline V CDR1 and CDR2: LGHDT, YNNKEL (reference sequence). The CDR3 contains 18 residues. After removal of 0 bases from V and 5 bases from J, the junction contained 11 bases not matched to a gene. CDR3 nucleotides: TGTGCCAGCAGCCAAGAGCCGGGACTAGCGGAGGGGGGGGAGACCCAGTACTTC. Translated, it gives CASSQEPGLAEGGETQYF.

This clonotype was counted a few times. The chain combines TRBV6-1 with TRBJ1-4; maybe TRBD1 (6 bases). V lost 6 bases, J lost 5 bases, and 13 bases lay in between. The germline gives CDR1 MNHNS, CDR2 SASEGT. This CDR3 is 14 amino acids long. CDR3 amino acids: CASSDTGTNEKLFF. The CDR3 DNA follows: TGTGCCAGCAGCGACACAGGGACCAATGAAAAACTGTTTTTT.

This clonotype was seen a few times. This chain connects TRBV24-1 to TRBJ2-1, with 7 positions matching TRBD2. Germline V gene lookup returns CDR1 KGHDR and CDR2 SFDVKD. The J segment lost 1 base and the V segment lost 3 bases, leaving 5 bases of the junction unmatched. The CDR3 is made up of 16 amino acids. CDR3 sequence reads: CATSDMSGKSYNEQFF. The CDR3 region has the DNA TGTGCCACCAGTGATATGAGCGGGAAATCCTACAATGAGCAGTTCTTC.

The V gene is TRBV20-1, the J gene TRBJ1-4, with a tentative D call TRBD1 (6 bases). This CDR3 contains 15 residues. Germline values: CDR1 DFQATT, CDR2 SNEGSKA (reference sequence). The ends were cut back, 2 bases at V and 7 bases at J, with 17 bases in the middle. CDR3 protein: CSARRQGMIGEKLFF. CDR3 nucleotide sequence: TGCAGTGCTAGACGCCAGGGGATGATAGGTGAAAAACTGTTTTTT.

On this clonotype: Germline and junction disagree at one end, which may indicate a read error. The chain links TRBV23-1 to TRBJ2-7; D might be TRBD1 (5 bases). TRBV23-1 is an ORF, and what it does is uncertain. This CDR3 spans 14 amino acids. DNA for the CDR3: TGTGTCAGCAGTCAACAGTGGCGGCCGCAGCAGGGGTACTTC. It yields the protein CVSSQQWRPQQGYF.

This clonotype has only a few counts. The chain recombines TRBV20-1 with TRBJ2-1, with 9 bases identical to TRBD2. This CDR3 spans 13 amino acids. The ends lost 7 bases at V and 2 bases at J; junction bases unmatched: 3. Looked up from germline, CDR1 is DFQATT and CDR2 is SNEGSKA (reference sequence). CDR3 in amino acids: CSVGLATYNEQFF. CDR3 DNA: TGCAGTGTGGGACTAGCTACCTACAATGAGCAGTTCTTC.

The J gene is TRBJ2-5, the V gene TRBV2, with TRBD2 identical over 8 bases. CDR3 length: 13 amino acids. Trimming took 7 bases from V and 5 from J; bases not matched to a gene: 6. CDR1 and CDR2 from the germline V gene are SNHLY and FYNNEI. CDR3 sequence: CASIPLAGETQYF. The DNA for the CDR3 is TGTGCCAGCATCCCTCTAGCGGGTGAGACCCAGTACTTC.

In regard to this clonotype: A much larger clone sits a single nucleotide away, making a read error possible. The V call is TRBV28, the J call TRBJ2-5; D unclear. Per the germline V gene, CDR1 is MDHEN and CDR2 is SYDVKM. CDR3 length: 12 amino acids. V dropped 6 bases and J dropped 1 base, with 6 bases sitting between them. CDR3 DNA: TGTGCCAGCAGCGGGCTCCAAGAGACCCAGTACTTC. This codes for CASSGLQETQYF.

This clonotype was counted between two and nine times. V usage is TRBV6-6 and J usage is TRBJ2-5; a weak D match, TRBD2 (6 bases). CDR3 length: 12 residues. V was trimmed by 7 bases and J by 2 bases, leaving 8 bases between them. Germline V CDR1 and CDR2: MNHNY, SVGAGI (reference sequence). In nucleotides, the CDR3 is TGTGCCAGCACTCTAGCGCAAGAGACCCAGTACTTC. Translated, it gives CASTLAQETQYF.

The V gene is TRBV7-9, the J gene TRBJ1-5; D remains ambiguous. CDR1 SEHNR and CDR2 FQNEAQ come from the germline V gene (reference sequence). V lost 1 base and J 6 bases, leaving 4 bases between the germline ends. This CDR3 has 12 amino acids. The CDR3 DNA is TGTGCCAGCAGCTTAGAACTTCAGCCCCAGCATTTT. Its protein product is CASSLELQPQHF.

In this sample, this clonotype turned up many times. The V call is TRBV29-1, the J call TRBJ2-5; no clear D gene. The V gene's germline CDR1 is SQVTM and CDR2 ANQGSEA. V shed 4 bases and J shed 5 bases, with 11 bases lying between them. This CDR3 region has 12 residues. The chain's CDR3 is CSVAAGIETQYF. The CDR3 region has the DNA TGCAGCGTTGCTGCTGGCATCGAGACCCAGTACTTC.

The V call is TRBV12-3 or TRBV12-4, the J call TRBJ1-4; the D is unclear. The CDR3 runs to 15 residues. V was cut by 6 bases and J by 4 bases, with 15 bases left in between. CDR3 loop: CASRHSGPINEKLFF. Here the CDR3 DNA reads TGTGCCAGCAGGCACTCTGGTCCCATTAATGAAAAACTGTTTTTT.

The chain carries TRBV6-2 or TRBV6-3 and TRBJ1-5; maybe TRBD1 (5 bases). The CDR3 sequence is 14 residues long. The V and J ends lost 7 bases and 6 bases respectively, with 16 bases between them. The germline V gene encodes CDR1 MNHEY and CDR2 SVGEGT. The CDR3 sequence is CASKREGSGQPQHF. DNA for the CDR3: TGTGCCAGCAAACGCGAGGGGTCGGGTCAGCCCCAGCATTTT.

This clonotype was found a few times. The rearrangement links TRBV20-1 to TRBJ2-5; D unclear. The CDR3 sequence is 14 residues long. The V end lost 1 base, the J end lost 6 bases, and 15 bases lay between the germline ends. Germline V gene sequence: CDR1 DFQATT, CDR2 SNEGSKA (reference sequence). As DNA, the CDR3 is TGCAGTGCTAGAGTGTCCAGTGGGCCGAAGACCCAGTACTTC. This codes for CSARVSSGPKTQYF.

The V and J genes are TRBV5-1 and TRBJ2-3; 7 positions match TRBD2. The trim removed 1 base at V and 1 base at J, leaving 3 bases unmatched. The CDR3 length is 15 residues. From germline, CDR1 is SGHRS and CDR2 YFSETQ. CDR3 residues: CASSLPGGGTDTQYF. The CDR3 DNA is TGCGCCAGCAGCTTGCCGGGGGGAGGCACAGATACGCAGTATTTT. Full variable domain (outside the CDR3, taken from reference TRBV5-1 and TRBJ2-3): KAGVTQTPRYLIKTRGQQVTLSCSPISGHRSVSWYQQTPGQGLQFLFEYFSETQRNKGNFPGRFSGRQFSNSRSEMNVSTLELGDSALYLCASSLPGGGTDTQYFGPGTRLTVL.

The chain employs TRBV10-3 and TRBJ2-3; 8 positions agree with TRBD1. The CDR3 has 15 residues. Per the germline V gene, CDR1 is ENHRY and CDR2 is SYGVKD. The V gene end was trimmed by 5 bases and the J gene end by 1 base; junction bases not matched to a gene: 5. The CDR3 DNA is TGTGCCATCAGTCAGACAGGGGACGGCACAGATACGCAGTATTTT. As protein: CAISQTGDGTDTQYF.

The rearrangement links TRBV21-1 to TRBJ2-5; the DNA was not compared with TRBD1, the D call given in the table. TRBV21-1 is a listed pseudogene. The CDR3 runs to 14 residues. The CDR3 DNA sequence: TGTGCCAGCAGCCTTAGTAAGGGGAAAGAGACCCAGTACTTC. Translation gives CASSLSKGKETQYF.

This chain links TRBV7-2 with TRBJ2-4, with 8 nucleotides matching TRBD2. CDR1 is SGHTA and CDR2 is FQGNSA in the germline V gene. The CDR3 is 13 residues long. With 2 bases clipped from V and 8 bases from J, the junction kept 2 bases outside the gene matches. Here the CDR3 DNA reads TGTGCCAGCAGCTTAAGGCGGGAGGACATTCAGTACTTC. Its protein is CASSLRREDIQYF.

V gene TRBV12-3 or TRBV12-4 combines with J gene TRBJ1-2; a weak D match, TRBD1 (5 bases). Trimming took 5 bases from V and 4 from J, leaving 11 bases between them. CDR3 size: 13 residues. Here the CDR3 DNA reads TGTGCCAGCAGTCGATCCGGGGCCTATGGCTACACCTTC. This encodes CASSRSGAYGYTF.

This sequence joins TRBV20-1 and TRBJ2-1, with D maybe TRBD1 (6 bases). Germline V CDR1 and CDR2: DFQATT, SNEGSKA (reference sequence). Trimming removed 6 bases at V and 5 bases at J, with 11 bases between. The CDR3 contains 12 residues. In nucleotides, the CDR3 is TGCAGTGCGAGGGGGTTTAACAATGAGCAGTTCTTC. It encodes CSARGFNNEQFF.

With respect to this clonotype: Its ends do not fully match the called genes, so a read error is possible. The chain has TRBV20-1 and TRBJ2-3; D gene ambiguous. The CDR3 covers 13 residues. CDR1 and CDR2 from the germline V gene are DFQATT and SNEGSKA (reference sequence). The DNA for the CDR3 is TGCAGTGCAAGAGGTGATATTCCGGATACGCAGTATTTT. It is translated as CSARGDIPDTQYF.

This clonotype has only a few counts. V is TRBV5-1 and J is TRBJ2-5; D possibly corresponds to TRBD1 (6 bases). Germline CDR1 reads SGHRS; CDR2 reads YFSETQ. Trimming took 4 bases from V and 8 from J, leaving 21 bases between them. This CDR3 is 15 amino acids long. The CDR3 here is CASSNEGGSRKTQYF. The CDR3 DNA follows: TGCGCCAGCAGCAACGAAGGGGGTAGCCGAAAAACCCAGTACTTC.

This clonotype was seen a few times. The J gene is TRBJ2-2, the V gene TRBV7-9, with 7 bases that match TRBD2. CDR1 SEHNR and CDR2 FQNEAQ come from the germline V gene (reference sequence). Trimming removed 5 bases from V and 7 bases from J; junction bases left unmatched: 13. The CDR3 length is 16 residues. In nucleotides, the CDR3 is TGTGCCAGCAGCATCACCCTCGGGACTAAAGGCGGGGAGCTGTTTTTT. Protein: CASSITLGTKGGELFF.

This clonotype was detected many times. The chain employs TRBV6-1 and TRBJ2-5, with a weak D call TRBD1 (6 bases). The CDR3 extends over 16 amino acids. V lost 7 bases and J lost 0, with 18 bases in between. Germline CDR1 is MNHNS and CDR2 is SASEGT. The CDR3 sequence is CASNRRTDNYQETQYF. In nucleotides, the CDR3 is TGTGCCAGCAACCGACGGACAGACAACTACCAAGAGACCCAGTACTTC.

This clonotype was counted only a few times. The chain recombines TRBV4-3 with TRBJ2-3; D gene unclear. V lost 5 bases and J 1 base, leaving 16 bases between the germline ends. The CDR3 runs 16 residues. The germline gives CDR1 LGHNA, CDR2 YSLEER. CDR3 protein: CASSSRPDRGTDTQYF. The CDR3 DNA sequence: TGCGCCAGCAGCTCCCGACCAGATCGTGGCACAGATACGCAGTATTTT.

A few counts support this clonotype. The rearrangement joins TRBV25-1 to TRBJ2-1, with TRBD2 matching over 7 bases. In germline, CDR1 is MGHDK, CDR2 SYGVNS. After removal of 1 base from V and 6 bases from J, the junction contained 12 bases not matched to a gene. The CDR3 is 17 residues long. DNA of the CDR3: TGTGCCAGCAGTGAATGGGGGGGTGGTGTGGCCGGCAATGAGCAGTTCTTC. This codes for CASSEWGGGVAGNEQFF.

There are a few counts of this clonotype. This CDR3 is CASRLTGWGESDDSPLHF. Written as DNA, the CDR3 is TGTGCCAGCAGATTGACCGGCTGGGGGGAATCAGATGATTCACCCCTCCACTTT. This chain joins TRBV5-6 and TRBJ1-6; D might be TRBD1 (5 bases). Germline V gene sequence: CDR1 SGHDT, CDR2 YYEEEE. CDR3 length: 18 amino acids. Trimming shortened V by 5 bases and J by 8 bases, and 26 bases separated the two germline ends.

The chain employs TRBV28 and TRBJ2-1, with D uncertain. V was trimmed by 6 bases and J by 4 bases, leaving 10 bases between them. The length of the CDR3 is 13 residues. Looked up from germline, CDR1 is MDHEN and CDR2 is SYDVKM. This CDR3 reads CASSSTEYNEQFF. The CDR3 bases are TGTGCCAGCAGCTCGACCGAATACAATGAGCAGTTCTTC. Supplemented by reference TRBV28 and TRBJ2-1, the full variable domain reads DVKVTQSSRYLVKRTGEKVFLECVQDMDHENMFWYRQDPGLGLRLIYFSYDVKMKEKGDIPEGYSVSREKKERFSLILESASTNQTSMYLCASSSTEYNEQFFGPGTRLTVL.

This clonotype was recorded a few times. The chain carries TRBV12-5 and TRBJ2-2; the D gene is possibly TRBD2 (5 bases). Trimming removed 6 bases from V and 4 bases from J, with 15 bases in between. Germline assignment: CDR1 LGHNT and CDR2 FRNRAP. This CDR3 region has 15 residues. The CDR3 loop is CASGKEAASTGELFF. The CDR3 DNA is TGTGCTAGTGGAAAGGAGGCCGCGAGCACCGGGGAGCTGTTTTTT.